This is a list of T cell receptor beta chains from one sample in a study of OX40 agonist ivuxolimab in advanced cancers. Assay: immunoSEQ multiplex PCR; the TCRdb copy retains only in-frame clones and omits some. The sample has about 53,000 clones, 80% to 90% seen once. The source was CD4+ or CD8+ T cells sorted from blood, collected in a trial of the OX40 agonist ivuxolimab. These TCRs come from an adult with an advanced solid tumor such as melanoma, head and neck, liver or kidney cancer. The CDR3 runs from the conserved cysteine through the conserved F or W. The D gene is left open where the match is weak. Rows give clone size only sometimes, using once, few, many, or a class for an expanded clone.

V	J	D	size	CDR3	DNA
TRBV2	TRBJ1-3	NA	NA	CASRGDLGGNTIYF	TGTGCCAGCAGGGGGGATTTGGGTGGAAACACCATATATTTC
TRBV4-1	TRBJ2-7	NA	NA	CASSQGGHYEQYF	TGCGCCAGCAGCCAAGGGGGACATTACGAGCAGTACTTC
TRBV2	TRBJ2-1	NA	NA	CASRATAFNNEQFF	TGTGCCAGCAGGGCGACAGCGTTTAACAATGAGCAGTTCTTC
TRBV6-6	TRBJ2-5	TRBD2	NA	CASSSRRGGGGETQYF	TGTGCCAGCAGTTCGAGGCGGGGGGGCGGAGGAGAGACCCAGTACTTC
TRBV30	TRBJ1-4	NA	once	CAWSPRGQHLKLFF	TGTGCCTGGAGTCCCCGAGGGCAACACCTAAAGCTGTTTTTT
TRBV21-1	TRBJ2-7	NA	once	CASSITGTSGSGEYF	TGTGCCAGCAGCATCACCGGGACTAGCGGGAGCGGGGAGTACTTC
TRBV9	TRBJ2-1	NA	NA	CASSEGGEGIGEQFF	TGTGCCAGCAGCGAGGGGGGGGAGGGGATCGGTGAGCAGTTCTTC
TRBV6-4	TRBJ1-3	NA	NA	CASTKTRAGWNGNTIYF	TGTGCCAGCACCAAAACAAGAGCAGGGTGGAATGGAAACACCATATATTTT
TRBV7-9	TRBJ2-5	TRBD1	NA	CASSLTGGYRETQYF	TGTGCCAGCAGCCTGACAGGGGGCTATCGGGAAACCCAGTACTTC
TRBV6-5	TRBJ1-1	TRBD1	once	CASAGQSNTEAFF	TGTGCCAGCGCGGGACAGTCGAACACTGAAGCTTTCTTT
TRBV6-5	TRBJ1-1	TRBD1	NA	CASSYTTGEDTEAFF	TGTGCCAGCAGTTACACGACAGGGGAGGACACTGAAGCTTTCTTT
TRBV19	TRBJ2-1	NA	once	CASVDSPSLYNEQFF	TGTGCCAGTGTGGATAGTCCTAGCCTCTACAATGAGCAGTTCTTC
TRBV6-5	TRBJ2-7	TRBD2	NA	CASSYSASGRFEQYF	TGTGCCAGCAGTTACTCGGCTAGCGGGAGATTCGAGCAGTACTTC
TRBV6-5	TRBJ2-5	NA	NA	CASSYSRPRESAQYF	TGTGCCAGCAGTTACTCGAGGCCCCGGGAGAGCGCCCAGTACTTC
TRBV5-1	TRBJ2-1	TRBD2	NA	CASSTTLAGGWEQFF	TGCGCCAGCAGCACGACATTAGCGGGAGGTTGGGAGCAGTTCTTC
TRBV9	TRBJ2-3	NA	once	CASSALVGEADTQYF	TGTGCCAGCAGCGCCTTGGTGGGGGAGGCAGATACGCAGTATTTT
TRBV20-1	TRBJ1-1	NA	NA	CSASTNTEAFF	TGCAGTGCTTCAACGAACACTGAAGCTTTCTTT
TRBV18	TRBJ1-5	NA	NA	CASSPWGNQPQHF	TGTGCCAGCTCACCGTGGGGCAATCAGCCCCAGCATTTT
TRBV7-2	TRBJ1-1	NA	NA	CASSLYHPSMNTEAFF	TGTGCCAGCAGCCTATATCACCCCAGCATGAACACTGAAGCTTTCTTT
TRBV7-6	TRBJ2-5	NA	NA	CASSSHSAQETQYF	TGTGCCAGCAGCTCGCACAGCGCCCAAGAGACCCAGTACTTC
TRBV28	TRBJ1-1	TRBD1	NA	CASSSPGQVGTEAFF	TGTGCCAGCAGTTCGCCGGGACAGGTCGGGACTGAAGCTTTCTTT
TRBV20-1	TRBJ2-7	NA	NA	CSGLGSYEQYF	TGCAGTGGGCTCGGGTCCTACGAGCAGTACTTC
TRBV28	TRBJ2-5	TRBD1	NA	CASSSDRVREQYF	TGTGCCAGCAGTTCGGACAGGGTTCGGGAGCAGTACTTC
TRBV29-1	TRBJ2-3	NA	few	CSVGPDPTDTQYF	TGCAGCGTTGGGCCGGACCCCACAGATACGCAGTATTTT
TRBV6-5	TRBJ1-6	TRBD1	NA	CASSYGTELGSPLHF	TGTGCCAGCAGTTACGGGACAGAGCTGGGTTCACCCCTCCACTTT
TRBV2	TRBJ1-2	TRBD1	few	CASTPGGNGYTF	TGTGCCAGCACCCCAGGGGGCAATGGCTACACCTTC
TRBV27	TRBJ2-7	TRBD1	once	CASSRTGVGYEQYF	TGTGCCAGCAGCAGGACAGGGGTTGGCTACGAGCAGTACTTC
TRBV11-2	TRBJ2-7	NA	NA	CASSLVADEGYEQYF	TGTGCCAGCAGCTTAGTCGCCGATGAGGGTTACGAGCAGTACTTC
TRBV28	TRBJ1-1	TRBD1	NA	CASSLQYRGSSEAFF	TGTGCCAGCAGTCTCCAATACAGGGGGTCATCTGAAGCTTTCTTT
TRBV5-1	TRBJ2-3	NA	NA	CASTTGTAPTDTQYF	TGCGCCAGCACCACAGGGACGGCCCCCACAGATACGCAGTATTTT
TRBV19	TRBJ2-5	TRBD2	NA	CASSIVDSGGQETQYF	TGTGCCAGTAGTATAGTAGATAGCGGGGGCCAAGAGACCCAGTACTTC
TRBV5-8	TRBJ2-3	NA	NA	CASSSGTTDTQYF	TGTGCCAGCAGCTCCGGGACCACAGATACGCAGTATTTT
TRBV2	TRBJ2-1	NA	few	CASSEAASHYNEQFF	TGTGCCAGCAGTGAAGCTGCTAGTCATTACAACGAGCAGTTCTTC
TRBV30	TRBJ1-6	TRBD1	NA	CAWSVGGQGNSPLHF	TGTGCCTGGAGTGTCGGAGGACAGGGGAATTCACCCCTCCACTTT
TRBV6-1	TRBJ1-4	TRBD1	NA	CASRPQTGLNEKLFF	TGTGCCAGCAGACCCCAGACAGGGTTAAATGAAAAACTGTTTTTT
TRBV30	TRBJ1-1	TRBD1	NA	CAWSVRFGTANTEAFF	TGTGCCTGGAGTGTACGTTTTGGGACAGCGAACACTGAAGCTTTCTTT
TRBV6-1	TRBJ2-3	NA	NA	CASNPGYGTDTQYF	TGTGCCAGCAACCCAGGGTACGGGACAGATACGCAGTATTTT
TRBV7-9	TRBJ2-7	NA	NA	CASSFSPGGYEQYF	TGTGCCAGCAGCTTTTCCCCCGGGGGCTACGAGCAGTACTTC
TRBV4-2	TRBJ2-5	TRBD2	NA	CASSLRAGGQETQYF	TGTGCCAGCAGCCTGCGAGCGGGGGGGCAAGAGACCCAGTACTTC
TRBV30	TRBJ1-1	TRBD1	NA	CAWKRGRNTEAFF	TGTGCCTGGAAAAGGGGGCGGAACACTGAAGCTTTCTTT
TRBV5-1	TRBJ2-1	TRBD2	NA	CASSLASSGTGYNEQFF	TGCGCCAGCAGCTTGGCCTCTAGCGGAACTGGCTACAATGAGCAGTTCTTC
TRBV5-8	TRBJ2-7	NA	NA	CASSLDGQEGWQYF	TGTGCCAGCAGCTTGGACGGACAAGAAGGTTGGCAGTACTTC
TRBV19	TRBJ2-2	NA	NA	CASSIVVGFPPGELFF	TGTGCCAGTAGTATAGTGGTAGGGTTCCCCCCCGGGGAGCTGTTTTTT
TRBV4-3	TRBJ1-5	NA	NA	CASSLSYLGSNQPQHF	TGCGCCAGCAGCCTAAGCTATCTAGGTAGCAATCAGCCCCAGCATTTT
TRBV21-1	TRBJ2-7	NA	NA	CASSTLEGQGCRRILEQYF	TGTGCCAGCAGCACCCTAGAGGGGCAAGGCTGTAGGCGCATACTAGAGCAGTACTTC
TRBV11-2	TRBJ1-2	NA	NA	CASSPAGHYGYTF	TGTGCCAGCAGTCCAGCAGGGCACTATGGCTACACCTTC
TRBV30	TRBJ2-1	TRBD2	NA	CAWSPGLASNEQFF	TGTGCCTGGAGTCCGGGACTAGCGTCGAATGAGCAGTTCTTC